This paragraph covers one T cell receptor beta chain sequence. Its antigen remains unknown. Compared with germline, one end of the junction differs, possibly owing to a read error. Other DNA sequences in this sample translate to the same CDR3. Prior to thyroid surgery, none of the patients had received any treatment. The length of the CDR3 is 15 residues. The germline V gene encodes CDR1 SGHAT and CDR2 FQDESV (reference sequence). The source of the sample is a study of metastatic and nonmetastatic thyroid tumors. Study context: Blood and tumor or nodule tissue repertoires from malignant and benign thyroid patients were compared. Study-level results: A significant increase in TCR beta diversity was reportedly seen in malignant thyroid tumors relative to benign nodules, in blood and tumor.

Original handling: The study built a papillary thyroid cancer distant-metastasis classifier from CDR3 differences across clinicopathological groups. TCRdb re-called clones from the PCR reads using MiXCR. The V and J calls come from TCRdb's annotation, not from the publication. The sample carries about 43,000 clones, roughly 3.2% recorded once. Sequencing used blood. This TCR derives from a female donor with papillary thyroid cancer or a benign thyroid nodule (not recorded which). Some clones in this sample may be carry-over from other donors' samples. This rearrangement joins TRBV11-1 to TRBJ2-7; 8 bases are shared with TRBD1. CDR3 nucleotides: TGCGCCAGCAGCTTAGCCGGGACAGGTCCCTACGAGCAGTACTTC. Its translation: CASSLAGTGPYEQYF.